This T cell receptor beta chain was recovered during a study of blood T cell repertoires in COVID-19. About the study: The analysed material was cDNA or gDNA that came from T cells, B-cell-depleted T cells, or PBMCs.

This clone was detected once. Produced via immunoSEQ multiplex PCR; TCRdb's table is partial and in-frame only. This repertoire shows roughly 47,000 clones, 80% to 90% found once; its top ten account for around 8.3%. Sequencing was carried out using peripheral blood. This TCR derives from a man between 50 and 59 years old with acute or convalescent COVID-19.

CDR3 loop: CASSQNLGQTNTGELFF. The CDR3 bases are TGCGCCAGCAGCCAAAACCTCGGACAGACAAACACCGGGGAGCTGTTTTTT. V gene TRBV4-3 combines with J gene TRBJ2-2; possible D gene TRBD1, 6 bases. This CDR3 region has 17 residues. The germline CDR1 and CDR2 sequences are LGHNA and YSLEER. Trimming shortened V by 2 bases and J by 2 bases, and 15 bases separated the two germline ends.